This T cell receptor beta chain comes out of a study of early T cells in non-severe SARS-CoV-2 infection. The V and J ends lost 5 bases and 5 bases respectively, with 12 bases between them. The CDR3 consists of 14 residues. In germline, CDR1 is KGHDR, CDR2 SFDVKD. In the library, individual cDNA molecules carried attached unique molecular identifiers. TCRdb itself ran the 5' RACE reads through MiXCR, one entry per CDR3 protein. The sample lists some 26,000 distinct CDR3 sequences, approximately 4.4% occurring once. This chain links TRBV24-1 with TRBJ2-1; D remains ambiguous. Sequences were obtained from whole blood. This receptor was identified in an adult who was a healthcare worker with PCR-confirmed SARS-CoV-2 infection or an uninfected control (not recorded which). The CDR3: CATSGLVHNNEQFF. Here the CDR3 DNA reads TGTGCCACCAGTGGGCTAGTTCACAACAATGAGCAGTTCTTC.